A single sample gave rise to the 6 T cell receptor beta chains below, sequenced in a study of shared clonotypes between healthy human individuals. Only in-frame clones appear in the TCRdb table, and some are missing; sequencing was by immunoSEQ multiplex PCR. The sample yields 2 million to 2.5 million clones, roughly 93% seen once. Source material: naive CD4+ T cells from PBMCs. Subset here: CD45RA+ positively selected. The receptors shown here come from a man aged 18 to 35 in good health. Some clones in this sample may be carry-over from other donors' samples.

The rearrangement joins TRBV11-3 to TRBJ1-3; the D is unclear. This CDR3 has 13 amino acids. Germline-derived CDR1 and CDR2 are SGHNT and YENEEA. The V and J ends lost 3 bases and 0 bases respectively, with 3 bases between them. This CDR3 is CASSFNSGNTIYF. DNA for the CDR3: TGTGCCAGCAGCTTTAACTCTGGAAACACCATATATTTT.

A remark on this clone: One end of the junction is discordant with germline, which a read error may explain. This chain connects TRBV5-4 to TRBJ2-5; weak D call: TRBD2 (5 bases). The germline CDR1 and CDR2 sequences are SGHNT and YYREEE (reference sequence). This CDR3 spans 14 amino acids. CDR3 DNA: TGTGCCAGTAGCTCAGCGGCCTTCCAAGAGACCCAGTACTTC. The encoded protein is CASSSAAFQETQYF.

CDR3 sequence: CASSLMGQGTLNTQYF. The CDR3 DNA reads as TGTGCCAGCAGTTTAATGGGACAGGGGACACTAAATACGCAGTATTTT. The rearrangement links TRBV28 to TRBJ2-3, with 10 bases fitting TRBD1. Germline values: CDR1 MDHEN, CDR2 SYDVKM. The CDR3 sequence is 16 residues long. With V trimmed by 2 bases and J by 7 bases, 9 bases remained unmatched.

The chain carries TRBV6-5 and TRBJ2-5; 7 bases map to TRBD2. Per the germline V gene, CDR1 is MNHEY and CDR2 is SVGAGI. V dropped 6 bases and J dropped 4; count of bases not matched to a gene: 8. CDR3 size: 14 residues. The CDR3 loop is CASSPSGTTETQYF. Here the CDR3 DNA reads TGTGCCAGCAGCCCAAGCGGGACTACAGAGACCCAGTACTTC.

The J gene is TRBJ2-7, the V gene TRBV28; D remains ambiguous. CDR1 and CDR2 from the germline V gene are MDHEN and SYDVKM. This CDR3 has 12 amino acids. Trimming removed 4 bases from V and 6 bases from J, with 10 bases in between. The CDR3 region is CASSSSAVEQYF. CDR3 DNA sequence: TGTGCCAGCAGTTCCTCGGCAGTCGAGCAGTACTTC.

The V gene is TRBV28, the J gene TRBJ2-7, with 7 bases fitting TRBD1. CDR3 length: 14 residues. The trim removed 4 bases at V and 6 bases at J, leaving 9 bases unmatched. Germline CDR1 MDHEN, CDR2 SYDVKM. CDR3 nucleotides: TGTGCCAGCAGTTCCGGACAGGCAAGCGTCGAGCAGTACTTC. Amino acid sequence: CASSSGQASVEQYF.